The 5 T cell receptor beta chains below all came from one sample that was sequenced in a study of graft-versus-host responses after intestinal transplantation. Their target antigens are unknown. The protocol was immunoSEQ multiplex PCR, while the TCRdb copy is restricted to in-frame clones and leaves out a portion. Of tens of thousands of clones in the sample, 80% to 95% were seen once. Here the sequenced sample was unstimulated CD4+ T cells sorted from spleen or lymph node cells, taken before intestinal transplant. These receptors came from a human donor who received an intestinal transplant.

The rearrangement links TRBV30 to TRBJ2-1; D is undetermined. The CDR3 is 14 amino acids. V lost 4 bases and J 2 bases, leaving 12 bases between the germline ends. Germline assignment: CDR1 GTSNPN and CDR2 SVGIG (reference sequence). The CDR3 reads CAWKGLSAYNEQFF. The CDR3, as DNA: TGTGCCTGGAAAGGGCTATCTGCCTACAATGAGCAGTTCTTC.

This chain joins TRBV7-6 and TRBJ2-2, with TRBD2 identical over 13 bases. V lost 4 bases, J lost 11 bases, and 10 bases stayed unmatched. Germline CDR1 and CDR2: SGHVS and FNYEAQ. The CDR3 is made up of 16 amino acids. The CDR3 bases are TGTGCCAGCAGCTCGAGACTAGCGGGAGGATTTTTCGAGCTGTTTTTT. Amino acids: CASSSRLAGGFFELFF.

This chain connects TRBV4-1 to TRBJ2-3; 12 nucleotides align to TRBD2. The germline V gene has CDR1 MGHRA and CDR2 YSYEKL. The J segment lost 5 bases and the V segment lost 3 bases, leaving 6 bases of the junction unmatched. The CDR3 extends over 16 amino acids. The CDR3 protein is CASSQRLAGVVDTQYF. The DNA for the CDR3 is TGCGCCAGCAGCCAGAGACTAGCGGGAGTGGTAGATACGCAGTATTTT.

The chain carries TRBV2 and TRBJ1-3; D is uncertain. CDR1 and CDR2 from the germline V gene are SNHLY and FYNNEI. V lost 6 bases, J lost 1 base, and 4 bases lay in between. This CDR3 spans 12 amino acids. CDR3 region: CASRASGNTIYF. CDR3 coding DNA: TGTGCCAGCAGGGCGTCTGGAAACACCATATATTTT.

V is TRBV27 and J is TRBJ1-3; 7 nucleotides match TRBD1. Germline CDR1 MNHEY, CDR2 SMNVEV (reference sequence). The CDR3 sequence is 13 residues long. Trimming at V came to 9 bases and at J to 4 bases, leaving 6 bases not matched to a gene. The DNA for the CDR3 is TGTGCCAGTAGGGGGCGGTCCGGAAACACCATATATTTT. Protein product: CASRGRSGNTIYF.